These 20 T cell receptor beta chains came from one sample sequenced in a study of blood T cell repertoires in COVID-19. Produced via immunoSEQ multiplex PCR; TCRdb's table is partial and in-frame only. The table has roughly 340,000 clones, more than 70% seen once. Sequencing was carried out using peripheral blood. Source of these receptors: a woman in her 30s with COVID-19, enrolled during active disease.

The genes are TRBV7-2 and TRBJ2-1; TRBD2 aligns across 12 bases. Germline V gene sequence: CDR1 SGHTA, CDR2 FQGNSA. CDR3 length: 17 amino acids. Losses at the gene ends were 0 bases for V and 4 bases for J; bases not matched to a gene: 4. The CDR3 DNA is TGTGCCAGCAGCTTAGCCCTTCTAGCGGGAGGGTACAATGAGCAGTTCTTC. Amino acids: CASSLALLAGGYNEQFF. The full variable domain, in which reference TRBV7-2 and TRBJ2-1 provide the parts outside the CDR3, is GAGVSQSPSNKVTEKGKDVELRCDPISGHTALYWYRQSLGQGLEFLIYFQGNSAPDKSGLPSDRFSAERTGGSVSTLTIQRTQQEDSAVYLCASSLALLAGGYNEQFFGPGTRLTVL.

The chain joins TRBV7-9 to TRBJ2-1; TRBD1 might be the D (5 bases). The CDR3 sequence is 14 residues long. The germline V gene has CDR1 SEHNR and CDR2 FQNEAQ (reference sequence). V lost 5 bases and J lost 3, with 11 bases in between. This CDR3 is CASSPATVYNEQFF. CDR3 coding DNA: TGTGCCAGCAGCCCCGCGACAGTCTACAATGAGCAGTTCTTC.

This clone has a single count. The chain carries TRBV6-5 and TRBJ2-5, with D perhaps matching TRBD2 (6 bases). Trimming removed 6 bases at V and 2 bases at J, with 10 bases between. From germline, CDR1 is MNHEY and CDR2 SVGAGI. This CDR3 is built from 13 residues. The CDR3 region is CASRPSGQETQYF. DNA for the CDR3: TGTGCCAGCAGACCCAGCGGGCAAGAGACCCAGTACTTC.

The chain carries TRBV6-6 and TRBJ2-5; D may be TRBD1 (5 bases). Germline CDR1 is MNHNY and CDR2 is SVGAGI (reference sequence). The ends were cut back, 1 base at V and 0 bases at J, with 6 bases in the middle. CDR3 length: 14 amino acids. The CDR3 spells CASSYWGNQETQYF. DNA of the CDR3: TGTGCCAGCAGTTACTGGGGCAACCAAGAGACCCAGTACTTC.

The rearrangement uses TRBV19 and TRBJ1-5; TRBD1 matches 8 bases. The CDR3 loop spans 16 amino acids. V dropped 4 bases and J dropped 4; count of bases not matched to a gene: 9. Germline CDR1 is LNHDA and CDR2 is SQIVND (reference sequence). The CDR3 DNA sequence: TGTGCCAGTAGTAACAGACAGGGGCAGGGTAATCAGCCCCAGCATTTT. Protein product: CASSNRQGQGNQPQHF.

Only a few counts were recorded for this clone. V is TRBV10-2 and J is TRBJ2-7; TRBD2 matches 8 bases. Germline CDR1 is WSHSY and CDR2 is SAAADI. This CDR3 has 14 residues. The V and J ends lost 7 bases and 4 bases, in that order; junction bases with no gene match: 9. CDR3 loop: CASTPAGARYEQYV. DNA of the CDR3: TGCGCCAGCACCCCAGCGGGAGCGCGGTACGAGCAGTACGTC.

The V call is TRBV10-3, the J call TRBJ2-2; TRBD2 aligns across 15 bases. There are 19 residues in the CDR3. J gave up 3 bases and V 6 bases, and 11 bases lay outside the gene matches. The V gene's germline CDR1 is ENHRY and CDR2 SYGVKD. CDR3 amino acids: CAISPGLAGGSGDTGELFF. CDR3 in DNA: TGTGCCATCAGCCCGGGACTAGCGGGGGGCTCAGGGGACACCGGGGAGCTGTTTTTT.

The rearrangement links TRBV19 to TRBJ1-3, with 7 bases lining up with TRBD1. Germline trimming cut 5 bases from V and 0 bases from J; bases unmatched to any gene: 4. This CDR3 comprises 15 residues. Germline V gene data show CDR1 as LNHDA and CDR2 as SQIVND (reference sequence). The CDR3 nucleotides read TGTGCCAGTAGTCTACAGGGGTACTCTGGAAACACCATATATTTT. This translates into CASSLQGYSGNTIYF.

This chain links TRBV5-5 with TRBJ2-3; 10 bases align to TRBD1. The germline V gene has CDR1 SGHKS and CDR2 YYEKEE (reference sequence). This CDR3 comprises 16 residues. V shed 4 bases, J shed 2 bases, and the junction held 7 bases outside the gene matches. The CDR3 protein is CASSPGGTGVTDTQYF. The CDR3 DNA reads TGTGCCAGCAGCCCGGGTGGGACAGGGGTCACAGATACGCAGTATTTT.

This clone was counted once. The V and J genes are TRBV5-1 and TRBJ2-2; 9 bases map to TRBD1. The CDR3 totals 16 residues. V trimming: 2 bases; J trimming: 3 bases; junction bases outside the gene matches: 5. Germline V gene data show CDR1 as SGHRS and CDR2 as YFSETQ. The CDR3 sequence: CASSLTGGRDTGELFF. In nucleotides, the CDR3 is TGCGCCAGCAGCTTAACAGGGGGCCGAGACACCGGGGAGCTGTTTTTT.

The rearrangement links TRBV23-1 to TRBJ2-7, with D uncertain. TRBV23-1 is an ORF; its function is uncertain. The length of the CDR3 is 14 residues. The V and J ends lost 6 bases and 6 bases respectively, with 18 bases between them. CDR3 nucleotide sequence: TGCGCCAGCAGCCCGCGAGTAACCCCGTCCGAGCAGTACGTC. Protein product: CASSPRVTPSEQYV.

This clone was detected only a few times. The chain couples TRBV2 to TRBJ2-1; D perhaps matches TRBD2 (6 bases). The germline CDR1 and CDR2 sequences are SNHLY and FYNNEI. V gave up 8 bases and J gave up 0 bases, with 8 bases separating them. The length of the CDR3 is 13 residues. In DNA form, the CDR3 reads TGTGCCAGCGCGGGGTTCTCCTACAATGAGCAGTTCTTC. It encodes CASAGFSYNEQFF.

The V gene is TRBV11-3, the J gene TRBJ2-5; TRBD1 agrees at 9 bases. Germline V gene data show CDR1 as SGHNT and CDR2 as YENEEA. Trimming cost V 2 bases and J 1 base; bases outside gene matches: 2. The CDR3 has 15 residues. The CDR3 nucleotides are TGTGCCAGCAGCTTATGGGGACAGGGCCAAGAGACCCAGTACTTC. Translation gives CASSLWGQGQETQYF.

The chain links TRBV5-1 to TRBJ2-3; 11 bases agree with TRBD2. Germline V gene data show CDR1 as SGHRS and CDR2 as YFSETQ. The ends lost 5 bases at V and 3 bases at J; junction bases unmatched: 5. This CDR3 is built from 15 residues. CDR3 protein: CASRLRLAGTDTQYF. The CDR3, as DNA: TGCGCCAGCAGACTAAGACTAGCGGGAACAGATACGCAGTATTTT. Supplemented by reference TRBV5-1 and TRBJ2-3, the full variable domain reads KAGVTQTPRYLIKTRGQQVTLSCSPISGHRSVSWYQQTPGQGLQFLFEYFSETQRNKGNFPGRFSGRQFSNSRSEMNVSTLELGDSALYLCASRLRLAGTDTQYFGPGTRLTVL.

The chain joins TRBV7-9 to TRBJ2-1; the match to TRBD2 covers 8 bases. The V gene end was trimmed by 1 base and the J gene end by 4 bases; junction bases not matched to a gene: 3. Germline values: CDR1 SEHNR, CDR2 FQNEAQ (reference sequence). The CDR3 extends over 15 amino acids. The CDR3 protein is CASSLGGGSYNEQFF. The DNA for the CDR3 is TGTGCCAGCAGCTTAGGCGGGGGGTCTTACAATGAGCAGTTCTTC.

The CDR3 loop is CASRRTPGQPVTGRSPLHF. The CDR3 coding sequence is TGTGCCAGCAGAAGAACTCCGGGACAGCCGGTAACCGGACGTTCACCCCTCCACTTT. V usage is TRBV6-4 and J usage is TRBJ1-6, with 7 nucleotides matching TRBD1. The length of the CDR3 is 19 residues. With V trimmed by 6 bases and J by 9 bases, 23 bases remained unmatched. CDR1 is MRHNA and CDR2 is SNTAGT in the germline V gene.

This clone was picked up a small number of times. This chain uses TRBV12-1 with TRBJ2-3; the table assigns TRBD2, which was not confirmed against the DNA. TRBV12-1 is an annotated pseudogene. CDR3 length equals 16 residues. The CDR3: CASSRAGEEVRHTQYF. The CDR3, as DNA: TGTGCCAGCAGCCGTGCGGGGGAAGAGGTCCGACATACGCAGTATTTT.

This clone was observed a handful of times. The J gene is TRBJ2-1, the V gene TRBV10-1; TRBD2 matches at 8 bases. This CDR3 region has 15 residues. After removal of 4 bases from V and 4 bases from J, the junction contained 6 bases not matched to a gene. Germline lookup yields CDR1 WNHNN and CDR2 SYGVQD (reference sequence). CDR3: CASSGTAGAYNEQFF. The CDR3 coding sequence is TGCGCCAGCAGTGGAACAGCGGGAGCTTACAATGAGCAGTTCTTC.

V and J are TRBV7-9 and TRBJ2-1; 8 bases align to TRBD2. The CDR3 has 16 residues. The V gene's germline CDR1 is SEHNR and CDR2 FQNEAQ (reference sequence). V dropped 5 bases and J dropped 0; count of bases not matched to a gene: 6. The CDR3 protein is CASSPSRGGSYNEQFF. The CDR3 DNA sequence: TGTGCCAGCAGCCCCTCCCGGGGGGGCTCCTACAATGAGCAGTTCTTC.

The chain couples TRBV2 to TRBJ2-5, with 9 bases fitting TRBD2. Trimming at V came to 4 bases and at J to 2 bases, leaving 5 bases not matched to a gene. The CDR3 extends over 15 amino acids. CDR1 is SNHLY and CDR2 is FYNNEI in the germline V gene. The CDR3 spells CASSVLAGKQETQYF. The CDR3 region has the DNA TGTGCCAGCAGTGTCCTAGCGGGGAAACAAGAGACCCAGTACTTC.